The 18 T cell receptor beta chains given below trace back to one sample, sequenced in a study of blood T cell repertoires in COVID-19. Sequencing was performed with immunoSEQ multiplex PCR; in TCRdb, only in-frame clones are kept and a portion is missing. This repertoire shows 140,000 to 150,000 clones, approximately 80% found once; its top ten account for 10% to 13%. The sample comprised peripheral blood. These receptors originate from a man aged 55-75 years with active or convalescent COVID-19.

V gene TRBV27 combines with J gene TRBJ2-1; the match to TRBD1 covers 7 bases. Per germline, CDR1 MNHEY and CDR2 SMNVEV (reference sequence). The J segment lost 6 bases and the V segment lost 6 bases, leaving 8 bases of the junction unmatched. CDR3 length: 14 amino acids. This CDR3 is CASRRGGLVNEQFF. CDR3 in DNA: TGTGCCAGCAGGAGAGGGGGCTTAGTCAATGAGCAGTTCTTC.

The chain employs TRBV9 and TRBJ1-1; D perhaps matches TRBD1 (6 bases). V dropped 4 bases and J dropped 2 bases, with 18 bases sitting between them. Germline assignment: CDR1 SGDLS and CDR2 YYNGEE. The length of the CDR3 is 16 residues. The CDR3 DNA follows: TGTGCCAGCAGCACTACCGGGGCGGGGGGCAACACTGAAGCTTTCTTT. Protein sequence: CASSTTGAGGNTEAFF. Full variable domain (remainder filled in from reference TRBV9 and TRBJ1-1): DSGVTQTPKHLITATGQRVTLRCSPRSGDLSVYWYQQSLDQGLQFLIQYYNGEERAKGNILERFSAQQFPDLHSELNLSSLELGDSALYFCASSTTGAGGNTEAFFGQGTRLTVV.

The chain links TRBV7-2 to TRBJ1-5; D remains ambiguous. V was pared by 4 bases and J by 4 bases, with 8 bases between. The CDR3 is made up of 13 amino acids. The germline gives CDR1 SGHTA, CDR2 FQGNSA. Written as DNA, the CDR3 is TGTGCCAGCAGCTCGAGCGGAAATCAGCCCCAGCATTTT. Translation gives CASSSSGNQPQHF.

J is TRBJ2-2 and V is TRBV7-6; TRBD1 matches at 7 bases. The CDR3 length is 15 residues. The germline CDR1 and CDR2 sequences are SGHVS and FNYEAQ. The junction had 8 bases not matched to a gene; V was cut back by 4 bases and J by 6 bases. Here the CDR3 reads CASSSPGQLSGELFF. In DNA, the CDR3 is TGTGCCAGCAGCTCACCGGGACAGTTGTCCGGGGAGCTGTTTTTT.

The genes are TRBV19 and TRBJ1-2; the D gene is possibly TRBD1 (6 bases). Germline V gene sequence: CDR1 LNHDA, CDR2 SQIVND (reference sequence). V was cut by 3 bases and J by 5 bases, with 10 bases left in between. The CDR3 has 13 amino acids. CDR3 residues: CASSIAGVYGYTF. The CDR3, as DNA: TGTGCCAGTAGTATCGCAGGGGTATATGGCTACACCTTC.

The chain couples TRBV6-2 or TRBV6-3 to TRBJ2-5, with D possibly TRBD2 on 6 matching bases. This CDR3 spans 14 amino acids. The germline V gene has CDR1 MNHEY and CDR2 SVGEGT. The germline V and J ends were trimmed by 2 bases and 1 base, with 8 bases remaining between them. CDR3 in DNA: TGTGCCAGCAGTTACGAGCGGGTCCAAGAGACCCAGTACTTC. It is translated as CASSYERVQETQYF.

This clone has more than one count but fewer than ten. This chain's CDR3 is CASSLDRGTGFEKLFF. The CDR3 DNA is TGTGCCAGCAGCTTAGATCGAGGGACAGGGTTTGAAAAACTGTTTTTT. The chain recombines TRBV11-2 with TRBJ1-4; TRBD1 agrees at 9 bases. Trimming cost V 0 bases and J 7 bases; bases outside gene matches: 6. The CDR3 spans 16 residues. Germline CDR1 is SGHAT and CDR2 is FQNNGV.

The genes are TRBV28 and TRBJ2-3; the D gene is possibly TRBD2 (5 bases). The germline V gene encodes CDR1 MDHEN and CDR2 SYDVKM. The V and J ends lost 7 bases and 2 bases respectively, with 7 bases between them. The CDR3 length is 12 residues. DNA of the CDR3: TGTGCCAGCATCGGGGACACAGATACGCAGTATTTT. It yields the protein CASIGDTDTQYF.

The CDR3 coding sequence is TGTGCCAGCAGCAATCTAGCGGGGACTACAGATACGCAGTATTTT. It translates to CASSNLAGTTDTQYF. The V gene is TRBV3-1 (or the pseudogene TRBV3-2), the J gene TRBJ2-3; 9 bases agree with TRBD2. The CDR3 runs 15 residues. The V segment lost 5 bases and the J segment 3 bases; nucleotides outside the gene matches: 6. The germline CDR1 and CDR2 sequences are LGHDT and YNNKEL (reference sequence).

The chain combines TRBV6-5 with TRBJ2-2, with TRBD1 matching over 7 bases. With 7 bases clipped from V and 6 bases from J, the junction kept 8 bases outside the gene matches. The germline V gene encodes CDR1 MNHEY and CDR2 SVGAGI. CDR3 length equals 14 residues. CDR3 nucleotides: TGTGCCAGCATGAGTCAGGGGGTGGCCGGGGAGCTGTTTTTT. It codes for CASMSQGVAGELFF.

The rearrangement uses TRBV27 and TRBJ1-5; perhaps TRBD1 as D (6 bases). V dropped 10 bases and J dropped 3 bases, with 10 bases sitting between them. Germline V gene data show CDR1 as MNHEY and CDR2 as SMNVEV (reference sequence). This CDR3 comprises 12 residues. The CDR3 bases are TGTGCCACTCACAGGGCCAATCAGCCCCAGCATTTT. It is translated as CATHRANQPQHF.

The CDR3 loop reads CASSMTSRSSYEQYV. CDR3 DNA sequence: TGTGCCAGTAGTATGACTAGCCGGAGCTCCTACGAGCAGTACGTC. V is TRBV19 and J is TRBJ2-7; 7 nucleotides match TRBD2. The CDR3 length is 15 residues. CDR1 and CDR2 (germline): LNHDA, SQIVND (reference sequence). The trim removed 3 bases at V and 0 bases at J, leaving 5 bases unmatched.

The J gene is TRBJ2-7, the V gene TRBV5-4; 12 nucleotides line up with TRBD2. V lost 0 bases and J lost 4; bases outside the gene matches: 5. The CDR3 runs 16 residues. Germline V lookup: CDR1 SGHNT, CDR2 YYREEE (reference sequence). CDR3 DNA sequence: TGTGCCAGCAGCTTGGGGACTAGCGGGATAGCTTACGAGCAGTACGTC. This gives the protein CASSLGTSGIAYEQYV.

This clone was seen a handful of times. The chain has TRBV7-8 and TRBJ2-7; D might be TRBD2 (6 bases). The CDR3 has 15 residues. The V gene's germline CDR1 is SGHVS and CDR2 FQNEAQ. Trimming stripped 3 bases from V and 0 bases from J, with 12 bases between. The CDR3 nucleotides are TGTGCCAGCAGCTTCCTGGGGGGAAACTCCTACGAGCAGTACTTC. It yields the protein CASSFLGGNSYEQYF.

DNA of the CDR3: TGTGCCATCAGTCAGGGGGCTGATAGCACTGAAGCTTTCTTT. Translating it yields CAISQGADSTEAFF. The V gene is TRBV10-3, the J gene TRBJ1-1; 8 nucleotides agree with TRBD1. J lost 4 bases, V lost 5 bases, and 6 bases had no gene match. Germline V gene lookup returns CDR1 ENHRY and CDR2 SYGVKD. This CDR3 comprises 14 residues.

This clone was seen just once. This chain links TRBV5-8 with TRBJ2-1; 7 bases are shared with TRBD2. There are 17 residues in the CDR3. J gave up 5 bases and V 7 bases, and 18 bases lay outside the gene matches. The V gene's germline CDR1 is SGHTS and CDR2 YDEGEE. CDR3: CASRRGVGTKENNEQFF. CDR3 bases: TGTGCCAGCCGCCGGGGGGTCGGGACCAAAGAAAACAATGAGCAGTTCTTC.

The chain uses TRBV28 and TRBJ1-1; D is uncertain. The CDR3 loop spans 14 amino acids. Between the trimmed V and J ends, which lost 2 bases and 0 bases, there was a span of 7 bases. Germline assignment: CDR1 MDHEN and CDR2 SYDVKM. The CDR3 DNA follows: TGTGCCAGCAGTTTAGGGAGGGTGAACACTGAAGCTTTCTTT. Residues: CASSLGRVNTEAFF.

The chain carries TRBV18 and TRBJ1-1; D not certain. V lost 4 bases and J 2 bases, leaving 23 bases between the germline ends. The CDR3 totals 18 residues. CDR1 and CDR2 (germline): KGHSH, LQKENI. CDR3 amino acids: CASSQVGFGSIGNTEAFF. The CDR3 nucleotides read TGTGCCAGCTCACAGGTTGGGTTCGGTAGCATTGGTAACACTGAAGCTTTCTTT.